The 30 T cell receptor beta chains in this list originate from one sample, sequenced in a study of graft-versus-host responses after intestinal transplantation. Using immunoSEQ multiplex PCR, the repertoire was profiled, and TCRdb retains in-frame clones only, with some absent. This sample carries approximately 33,000 clones, roughly 80% of them seen once, and the ten largest clones take approximately 19%. These receptors have no known antigen. Sequenced here: unstimulated CD8+ T cells sorted from spleen or lymph node cells, sampled before intestinal transplant. The receptors here all came from a human donor who received an intestinal transplant.

The V call is TRBV27, the J call TRBJ1-5; 7 bases align to TRBD1. The germline CDR1 and CDR2 sequences are MNHEY and SMNVEV (reference sequence). The V segment lost 6 bases and the J segment 0 bases; nucleotides outside the gene matches: 5. The CDR3 totals 15 residues. The CDR3 here is CASRTDRNSNQPQHF. In DNA form, the CDR3 reads TGTGCCAGCAGAACGGACAGGAATAGCAATCAGCCCCAGCATTTT.

The chain couples TRBV15 to TRBJ2-4, with TRBD1 matching over 7 bases. With 0 bases clipped from V and 6 bases from J, the junction kept 8 bases outside the gene matches. Germline V gene sequence: CDR1 LNHNV, CDR2 YYDKDF (reference sequence). The CDR3 loop spans 16 amino acids. The CDR3 DNA is TGTGCCACCAGCAGAGATCTTATAGGGGGCTTAAACATTCAGTACTTC. It specifies CATSRDLIGGLNIQYF. The entire variable domain, with the rest obtained from reference TRBV15 and TRBJ2-4, is as follows: DAMVIQNPRYQVTQFGKPVTLSCSQTLNHNVMYWYQQKSSQAPKLLFHYYDKDFNNEADTPDNFQSRRPNTSFCFLDIRSPGLGDTAMYLCATSRDLIGGLNIQYFGAGTRLSVL.

V usage is TRBV11-2 and J usage is TRBJ2-5; D unclear. The CDR3 loop spans 12 amino acids. V dropped 4 bases and J dropped 0 bases, with 3 bases sitting between them. Per germline, CDR1 SGHAT and CDR2 FQNNGV. Here the CDR3 DNA reads TGTGCCAGCAGCTCGTACCAAGAGACCCAGTACTTC. Its translation is CASSSYQETQYF.

The chain employs TRBV5-1 and TRBJ2-5; the match to TRBD2 covers 7 bases. With 2 bases clipped from V and 3 bases from J, the junction kept 10 bases outside the gene matches. The germline V gene has CDR1 SGHRS and CDR2 YFSETQ. This CDR3 spans 16 amino acids. CDR3 DNA: TGCGCCAGCAGCTTATTCCCCCCGGCGGGGGAAGAGACCCAGTACTTC. Its protein is CASSLFPPAGEETQYF.

The rearrangement joins TRBV11-2 to TRBJ1-3, with a weak D call TRBD1 (6 bases). The germline gives CDR1 SGHAT, CDR2 FQNNGV. This CDR3 is built from 14 residues. Trimming removed 4 bases at V and 2 bases at J, with 9 bases between. CDR3 sequence: CASSSGTTGNTIYF. CDR3 sequence (DNA): TGTGCCAGCAGCTCCGGGACAACTGGAAACACCATATATTTT.

The chain links TRBV5-8 to TRBJ2-1; a possible D gene is TRBD1 (5 bases). Deletions cut 0 bases from V and 0 bases from J, with 7 bases between. Looked up from germline, CDR1 is SGHTS and CDR2 is YDEGEE. This CDR3 comprises 15 residues. CDR3 protein: CASSLVQVSYNEQFF. As DNA, the CDR3 is TGTGCCAGCAGCTTGGTACAGGTCTCCTACAATGAGCAGTTCTTC.

V gene TRBV28 combines with J gene TRBJ1-5, with D unresolved. This CDR3 region has 15 residues. Trimming removed 3 bases from V and 0 bases from J, with 9 bases in between. Per germline, CDR1 MDHEN and CDR2 SYDVKM. The CDR3 sequence is CASSFVTTSNQPQHF. In nucleotides, the CDR3 is TGTGCCAGCAGTTTCGTGACTACTAGCAATCAGCCCCAGCATTTT.

The chain is built from TRBV15 and TRBJ1-5; D remains ambiguous. In germline, CDR1 is LNHNV, CDR2 YYDKDF (reference sequence). This CDR3 has 13 amino acids. Trimming pared 1 base from V and 5 bases from J, leaving 6 bases between. For the CDR3, the DNA is TGTGCCACCAGCAGAGGGGCGTATCAGCCCCAGCATTTT. Translation: CATSRGAYQPQHF.

This clone was picked up a small number of times. A much larger clone lies a single base off, so this may be a read error. This sample includes further DNA sequences coding for the same CDR3. The chain uses TRBV9 and TRBJ2-7, with TRBD1 matching 7 bases. The CDR3 runs 16 residues. CDR1 and CDR2 (germline): SGDLS, YYNGEE. The chain's CDR3 is CASSGDPRQGFDEQYF. CDR3 nucleotide sequence: TGCGCCAGCAGCGGTGACCCCAGACAGGGTTTCGACGAGCAGTACTTC. Combining the CDR3 with reference TRBV9 and TRBJ2-7 gives the whole variable domain DSGVTQTPKHLITATGQRVTLRCSPRSGDLSVYWYQQSLDQGLQFLIQYYNGEERAKGNILERFSAQQFPDLHSELNLSSLELGDSALYFCASSGDPRQGFDEQYFGPGTRLTVT.

This clone was found once. The chain links TRBV6-1 to TRBJ2-1; D perhaps matches TRBD2 (6 bases). The V and J ends lost 5 bases and 10 bases respectively, with 15 bases between them. The V gene's germline CDR1 is MNHNS and CDR2 SASEGT. There are 13 residues in the CDR3. In nucleotides, the CDR3 is TGTGCCAGCAGTACCAACATCCGGGGGGAGCAGTTCTTC. The encoded protein is CASSTNIRGEQFF.

The V and J genes are TRBV4-1 and TRBJ2-7, with 7 bases fitting TRBD2. This CDR3 contains 15 residues. The V segment lost 0 bases and the J segment 0 bases; nucleotides outside the gene matches: 2. The germline gives CDR1 MGHRA, CDR2 YSYEKL. The CDR3 sequence: CASSQDRGGSYEQYF. Here the CDR3 DNA reads TGCGCCAGCAGCCAAGATCGCGGGGGCTCCTACGAGCAGTACTTC.

Only a few counts were recorded for this clone. The genes are TRBV28 and TRBJ2-7; no firm D call. The CDR3 contains 10 residues. From germline, CDR1 is MDHEN and CDR2 SYDVKM. V was clipped by 4 bases and J by 6 bases, with 4 bases between them. This CDR3 is CASSSSEQYF. The CDR3 DNA reads TGTGCCAGCAGTTCCAGCGAGCAGTACTTC. Based on the CDR3 plus reference TRBV28 and TRBJ2-7, the full variable domain is DVKVTQSSRYLVKRTGEKVFLECVQDMDHENMFWYRQDPGLGLRLIYFSYDVKMKEKGDIPEGYSVSREKKERFSLILESASTNQTSMYLCASSSSEQYFGPGTRLTVT.

The genes are TRBV27 and TRBJ2-7, with D perhaps TRBD2 (5 bases). Deletions cut 0 bases from V and 7 bases from J, with 10 bases between. Germline CDR1 reads MNHEY; CDR2 reads SMNVEV (reference sequence). The CDR3 loop spans 13 amino acids. The CDR3 bases are TGTGCCAGCAGTTTATCTGGGGAGTGGGAGCAGTACTTC. This sequence encodes CASSLSGEWEQYF.

CDR3 amino acids: CASSFHGTMGVGYTF. The DNA for the CDR3 is TGTGCCAGCAGTTTTCATGGGACAATGGGGGTTGGCTACACCTTC. The chain combines TRBV28 with TRBJ1-2; weak D call: TRBD1 (6 bases). CDR1 is MDHEN, CDR2 SYDVKM, per germline. V was trimmed by 3 bases and J by 7 bases, leaving 18 bases between them. The length of the CDR3 is 15 residues.

In DNA form, the CDR3 reads TGTGCCAGCAGTCCCAAGCCAGGGTTCAATGGCTACACCTTC. Translation gives CASSPKPGFNGYTF. The genes are TRBV28 and TRBJ1-2; weak D call: TRBD1 (5 bases). This CDR3 is built from 14 residues. Germline CDR1 and CDR2: MDHEN and SYDVKM. Trimming removed 5 bases at V and 6 bases at J, with 16 bases between.

CDR3 DNA: TGCGCCAGCAGCCACCCAGGACGGGAGGGGGAGACCCAGTACTTC. The encoded protein is CASSHPGREGETQYF. This sequence joins TRBV5-1 and TRBJ2-5; 8 positions match TRBD2. CDR1 is SGHRS, CDR2 YFSETQ, per germline. The CDR3 length is 15 residues. The V and J ends lost 4 bases and 5 bases, in that order; junction bases with no gene match: 10. The variable domain in full, completed from reference TRBV5-1 and TRBJ2-5, reads KAGVTQTPRYLIKTRGQQVTLSCSPISGHRSVSWYQQTPGQGLQFLFEYFSETQRNKGNFPGRFSGRQFSNSRSEMNVSTLELGDSALYLCASSHPGREGETQYFGPGTRLLVL.

The chain recombines TRBV7-2 with TRBJ1-4, with D perhaps matching TRBD1 (5 bases). Germline CDR1 is SGHTA and CDR2 is FQGNSA. The CDR3 is made up of 15 amino acids. Trimming pared 1 base from V and 7 bases from J, leaving 13 bases between. This CDR3 is CASSLGRRQREKLFF. CDR3 DNA sequence: TGTGCCAGCAGCTTAGGGCGTAGACAGCGTGAAAAACTGTTTTTT.

V usage is TRBV5-1 and J usage is TRBJ1-1; 7 bases are shared with TRBD1. V lost 4 bases to trimming and J lost 12 bases; unmatched junction nucleotides: 12. Germline values: CDR1 SGHRS, CDR2 YFSETQ. The CDR3 runs to 13 residues. The CDR3 is CASSPGQVGEPFF. CDR3 coding DNA: TGCGCCAGCAGCCCAGGACAGGTCGGAGAACCTTTCTTT.

The genes are TRBV5-5 and TRBJ2-7; TRBD1 is a possible D gene (6 bases). This CDR3 region has 17 residues. Trimming took 6 bases from V and 2 from J, leaving 24 bases between them. Looked up from germline, CDR1 is SGHKS and CDR2 is YYEKEE (reference sequence). The CDR3 here is CASTINPGHLIAYEQYF. The CDR3 nucleotides read TGTGCCAGCACCATCAACCCGGGACACCTTATTGCCTACGAGCAGTACTTC.

The chain combines TRBV25-1 with TRBJ2-2, with D unresolved. Trimming pared 9 bases from V and 6 bases from J, leaving 8 bases between. There are 11 residues in the CDR3. Germline CDR1 reads MGHDK; CDR2 reads SYGVNS. CDR3 amino acids: CASRTAGELFF. For the CDR3, the DNA is TGTGCCAGTCGCACTGCCGGGGAGCTGTTTTTT. Full variable domain (missing parts from reference TRBV25-1 and TRBJ2-2): EADIYQTPRYLVIGTGKKITLECSQTMGHDKMYWYQQDPGMELHLIHYSYGVNSTEKGDLSSESTVSRIRTEHFPLTLESARPSHTSQYLCASRTAGELFFGEGSRLTVL.

The rearrangement links TRBV5-1 to TRBJ1-5; 8 nucleotides align to TRBD1. Germline V gene lookup returns CDR1 SGHRS and CDR2 YFSETQ. V trimming: 3 bases; J trimming: 5 bases; junction bases outside the gene matches: 4. The CDR3 loop spans 14 amino acids. The CDR3 sequence: CASSSGGRDQPQHF. CDR3 sequence (DNA): TGCGCCAGCAGCTCAGGGGGCCGAGATCAGCCCCAGCATTTT.

The rearrangement links TRBV27 to TRBJ1-5; tentative D call: TRBD1 (5 bases). Between the trimmed V and J ends, which lost 2 bases and 3 bases, there was a span of 8 bases. The CDR3 length is 14 residues. The germline V gene encodes CDR1 MNHEY and CDR2 SMNVEV (reference sequence). The CDR3 bases are TGTGCCAGCAGTTTAGACAGTTACAATCAGCCCCAGCATTTT. Translating gives CASSLDSYNQPQHF.

The CDR3 sequence is CASSLGLRGIDEQYF. In DNA, the CDR3 is TGTGCCAGCAGCTTGGGGCTCAGGGGAATTGACGAGCAGTACTTC. The chain recombines TRBV7-3 with TRBJ2-7; tentatively, D is TRBD1 (6 bases). This CDR3 is built from 15 residues. The germline CDR1 and CDR2 sequences are SGHTA and FQGTGA. Trimming took 3 bases from V and 5 from J, leaving 17 bases between them.

This sequence joins TRBV27 and TRBJ2-7, with D possibly matching TRBD1 (6 bases). V was shortened by 0 bases and J by 3 bases, with 15 bases between the two germline ends. The CDR3 runs 16 residues. Germline V CDR1 and CDR2: MNHEY, SMNVEV (reference sequence). This chain's CDR3 is CASSLSFGQRGYEQYF. CDR3 in DNA: TGTGCCAGCAGTTTATCATTCGGACAGAGAGGCTACGAGCAGTACTTC.

This chain links TRBV5-1 with TRBJ2-6, with a possible D match to TRBD1 (6 bases). The CDR3 covers 18 residues. CDR1 and CDR2 from the germline V gene are SGHRS and YFSETQ. With 4 bases removed from V and 0 bases from J, the gap between germline ends came to 17 bases. The CDR3 nucleotides read TGCGCCAGCAGCACGGGGCGGACAGCCACCTCTGGGGCCAACGTCCTGACTTTC. This gives the protein CASSTGRTATSGANVLTF.

This clone was seen a single time. CDR3 sequence (DNA): TGCAGCGTTGATGGTACTAGCCCCTGGTCCTACAATGAGCAGTTCTTC. Translation: CSVDGTSPWSYNEQFF. This chain links TRBV29-1 with TRBJ2-1; D perhaps matches TRBD2 (6 bases). Between the trimmed V and J ends, which lost 3 bases and 1 base, there was a span of 16 bases. The germline V gene has CDR1 SQVTM and CDR2 ANQGSEA. CDR3 length: 16 amino acids.

The gene calls are TRBV27 and TRBJ2-3; D might be TRBD2 (5 bases). CDR3 length: 13 amino acids. Trimming left V 3 bases short and J 3 bases short, with 7 bases between. The germline V gene has CDR1 MNHEY and CDR2 SMNVEV (reference sequence). CDR3 amino acids: CASSFSETDTQYF. The CDR3 bases are TGTGCCAGCAGTTTTAGCGAAACAGATACGCAGTATTTT.

This sequence joins TRBV11-2 and TRBJ1-1; D is undetermined. The CDR3 consists of 19 residues. Trimming removed 3 bases at V and 0 bases at J, with 23 bases between. The germline V gene has CDR1 SGHAT and CDR2 FQNNGV. The CDR3 region has the DNA TGTGCCAGCAGCTTCAAGATTCACCAGTCTAGAGGGCTGAACACTGAAGCTTTCTTT. Translating gives CASSFKIHQSRGLNTEAFF.

CDR3 protein: CASRADTEAFF. DNA for the CDR3: TGTGCCAGTAGGGCGGACACTGAAGCTTTCTTT. The gene calls are TRBV19 and TRBJ1-1; D gene unclear. The CDR3 extends over 11 amino acids. Trimming stripped 6 bases from V and 3 bases from J, with 5 bases between. The germline V gene encodes CDR1 LNHDA and CDR2 SQIVND (reference sequence).

The chain joins TRBV11-2 to TRBJ2-7; D perhaps matches TRBD2 (5 bases). Looked up from germline, CDR1 is SGHAT and CDR2 is FQNNGV. Trimming took 0 bases from V and 3 from J, leaving 12 bases between them. CDR3 length: 15 residues. CDR3 residues: CASSLDPRGNYEQYF. The CDR3 bases are TGTGCCAGCAGCTTAGACCCACGAGGGAACTACGAGCAGTACTTC.